One TCR beta chain is described in this entry. The ends lost 3 bases at V and 8 bases at J; junction bases unmatched: 7. The CDR3 extends over 15 amino acids. CDR1 is LNHDA, CDR2 SQIVND, per germline (reference sequence). This sample was taken from a study of blood T cell repertoires in COVID-19. Across the study: The samples span acute and convalescent COVID-19 from the United States, Italy and Spain. T cells, B-cell-depleted T cells, or PBMCs provided the cDNA or gDNA that served as material.

Cohorts were determined from participant-reported clinical history. Symptom resolution, clearance, or two negative PCRs marked donors in Cohort 3 as recovered. The table came from immunoSEQ multiplex PCR; TCRdb's copy has only in-frame clones and leaves some out. The sample contains some 320,000 clones, around 87% of which appear only once. This sequence originates from a woman aged 25-40 years who had recovered from COVID-19. The chain couples TRBV19 to TRBJ2-1; 10 bases align to TRBD2. Sample: PBMCs or T cells enriched from blood (not recorded which). CDR3 region: CASSMVAGGYDEQFF. The CDR3 nucleotides are TGTGCCAGTAGTATGGTAGCGGGGGGATACGATGAGCAGTTCTTC.